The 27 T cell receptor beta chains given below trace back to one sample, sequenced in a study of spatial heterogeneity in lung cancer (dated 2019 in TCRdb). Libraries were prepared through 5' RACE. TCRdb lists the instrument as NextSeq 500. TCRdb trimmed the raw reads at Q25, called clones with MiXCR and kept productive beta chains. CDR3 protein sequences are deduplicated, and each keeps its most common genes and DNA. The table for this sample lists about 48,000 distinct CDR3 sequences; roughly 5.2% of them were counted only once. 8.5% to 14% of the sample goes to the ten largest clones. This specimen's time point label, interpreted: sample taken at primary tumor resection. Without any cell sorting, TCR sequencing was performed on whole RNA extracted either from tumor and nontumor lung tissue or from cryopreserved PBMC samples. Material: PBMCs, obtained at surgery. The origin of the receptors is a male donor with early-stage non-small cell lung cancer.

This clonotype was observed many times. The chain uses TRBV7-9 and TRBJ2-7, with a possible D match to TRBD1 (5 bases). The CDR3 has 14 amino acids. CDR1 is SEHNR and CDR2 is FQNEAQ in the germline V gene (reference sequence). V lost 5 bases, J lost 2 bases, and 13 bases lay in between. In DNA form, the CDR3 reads TGTGCCAGCAGCCAATCAGGGATCGCCTACGAGCAGTACTTC. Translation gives CASSQSGIAYEQYF.

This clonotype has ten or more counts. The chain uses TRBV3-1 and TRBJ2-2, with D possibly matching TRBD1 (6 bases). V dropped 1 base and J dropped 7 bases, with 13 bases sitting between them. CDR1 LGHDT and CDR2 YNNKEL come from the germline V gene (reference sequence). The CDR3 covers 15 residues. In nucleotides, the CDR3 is TGTGCCAGCAGCCAAGCGGGGACATTCAGCGGGGAGCTGTTTTTT. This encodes CASSQAGTFSGELFF.

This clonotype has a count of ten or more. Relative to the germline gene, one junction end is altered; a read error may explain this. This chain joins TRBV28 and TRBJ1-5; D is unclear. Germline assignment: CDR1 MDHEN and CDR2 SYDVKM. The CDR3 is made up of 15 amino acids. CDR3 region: CASNLSDGLNRPQHF. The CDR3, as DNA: TGTGCCAGCAACCTTTCAGACGGACTCAATCGGCCCCAGCATTTT.

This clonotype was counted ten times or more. The CDR3: CSARDSGTLGHEQFF. The CDR3 region has the DNA TGCAGTGCTAGAGATAGCGGAACCCTTGGGCATGAGCAGTTCTTC. V gene TRBV20-1 combines with J gene TRBJ2-1, with D possibly matching TRBD2 (6 bases). Germline loops: CDR1 DFQATT, CDR2 SNEGSKA (reference sequence). V lost 0 bases and J 8 bases, leaving 17 bases between the germline ends. The CDR3 is 15 amino acids.

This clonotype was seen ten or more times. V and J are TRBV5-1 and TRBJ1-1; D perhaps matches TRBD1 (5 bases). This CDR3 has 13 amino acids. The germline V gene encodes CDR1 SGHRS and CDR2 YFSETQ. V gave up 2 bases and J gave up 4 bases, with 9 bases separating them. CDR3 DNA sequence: TGCGCCAGCAGCTTCGGGGGTTTCACTGAAGCTTTCTTT. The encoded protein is CASSFGGFTEAFF.

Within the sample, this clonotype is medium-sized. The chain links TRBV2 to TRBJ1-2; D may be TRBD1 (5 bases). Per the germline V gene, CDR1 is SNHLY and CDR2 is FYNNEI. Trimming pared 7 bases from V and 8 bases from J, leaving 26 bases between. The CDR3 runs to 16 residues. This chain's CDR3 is CASIGYGLGETGGYTF. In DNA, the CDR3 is TGTGCCAGCATTGGGTATGGCCTAGGGGAGACTGGCGGCTACACCTTC.

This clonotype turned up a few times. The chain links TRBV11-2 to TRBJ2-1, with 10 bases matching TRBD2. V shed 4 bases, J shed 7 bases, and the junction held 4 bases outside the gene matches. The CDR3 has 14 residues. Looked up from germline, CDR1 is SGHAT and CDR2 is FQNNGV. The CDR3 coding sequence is TGTGCCAGCAGCTCCTTAGCGGGAGGAAATGAGCAGTTCTTC. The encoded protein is CASSSLAGGNEQFF.

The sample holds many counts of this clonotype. CDR3 nucleotide sequence: TGTGCCAGCAGCGTGCGGCGGGAGGGCCTCCATGAGCAGTTCTTC. It encodes CASSVRREGLHEQFF. V and J are TRBV9 and TRBJ2-1, with TRBD2 identical over 9 bases. V dropped 2 bases and J dropped 8; count of bases not matched to a gene: 8. This CDR3 region has 15 residues. Germline values: CDR1 SGDLS, CDR2 YYNGEE.

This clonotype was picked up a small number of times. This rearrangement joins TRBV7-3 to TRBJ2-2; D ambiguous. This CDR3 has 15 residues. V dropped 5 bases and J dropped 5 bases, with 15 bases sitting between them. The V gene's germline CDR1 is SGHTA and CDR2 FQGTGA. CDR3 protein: CASSPQPPGTGELFF. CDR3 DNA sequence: TGTGCCAGCAGCCCCCAACCTCCCGGAACCGGGGAGCTGTTTTTT.

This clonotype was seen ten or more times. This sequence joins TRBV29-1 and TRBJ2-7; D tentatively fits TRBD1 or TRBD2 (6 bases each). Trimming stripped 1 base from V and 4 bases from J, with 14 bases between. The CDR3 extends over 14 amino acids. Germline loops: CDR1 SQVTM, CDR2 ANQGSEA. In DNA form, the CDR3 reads TGCAGCGTTGAAGCTGACGGGGGCCCGTACGAGCAGTACTTC. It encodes CSVEADGGPYEQYF.

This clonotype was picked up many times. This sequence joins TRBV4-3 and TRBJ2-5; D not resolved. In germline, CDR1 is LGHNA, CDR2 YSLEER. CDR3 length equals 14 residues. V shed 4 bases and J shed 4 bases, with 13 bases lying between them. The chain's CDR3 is CASSPTPVGETQYF. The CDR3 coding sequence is TGCGCCAGCAGCCCAACTCCCGTGGGAGAGACCCAGTACTTC.

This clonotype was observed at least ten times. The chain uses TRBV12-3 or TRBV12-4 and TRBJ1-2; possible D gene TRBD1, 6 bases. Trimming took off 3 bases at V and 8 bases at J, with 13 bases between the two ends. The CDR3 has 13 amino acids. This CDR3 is CASSFGTIGGYTF. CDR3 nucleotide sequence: TGTGCCAGCAGTTTCGGGACAATCGGAGGCTACACCTTC.

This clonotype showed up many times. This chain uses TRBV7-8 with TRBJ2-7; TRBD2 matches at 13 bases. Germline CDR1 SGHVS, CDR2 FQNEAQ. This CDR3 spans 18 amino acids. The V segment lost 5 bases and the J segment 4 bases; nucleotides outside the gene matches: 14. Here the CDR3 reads CASSPYRLAGGVRYEQYF. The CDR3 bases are TGTGCCAGCAGCCCTTATCGACTAGCGGGAGGAGTAAGGTACGAGCAGTACTTC.

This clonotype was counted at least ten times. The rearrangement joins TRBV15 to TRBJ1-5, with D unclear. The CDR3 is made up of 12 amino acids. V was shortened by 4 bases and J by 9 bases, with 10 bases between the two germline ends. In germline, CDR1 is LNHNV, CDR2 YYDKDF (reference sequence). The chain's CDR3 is CATSKEKGPQHF. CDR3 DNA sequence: TGTGCCACCAGCAAAGAAAAGGGGCCCCAGCATTTT. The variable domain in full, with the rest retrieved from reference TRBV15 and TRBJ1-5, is DAMVIQNPRYQVTQFGKPVTLSCSQTLNHNVMYWYQQKSSQAPKLLFHYYDKDFNNEADTPDNFQSRRPNTSFCFLDIRSPGLGDTAMYLCATSKEKGPQHFGDGTRLSIL.

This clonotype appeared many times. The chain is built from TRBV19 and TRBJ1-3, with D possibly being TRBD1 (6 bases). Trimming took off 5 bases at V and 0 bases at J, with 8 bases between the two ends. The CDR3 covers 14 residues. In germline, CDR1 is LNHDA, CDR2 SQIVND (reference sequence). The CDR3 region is CASSGQNSGNTIYF. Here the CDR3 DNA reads TGTGCCAGTAGTGGACAGAACTCTGGAAACACCATATATTTT.

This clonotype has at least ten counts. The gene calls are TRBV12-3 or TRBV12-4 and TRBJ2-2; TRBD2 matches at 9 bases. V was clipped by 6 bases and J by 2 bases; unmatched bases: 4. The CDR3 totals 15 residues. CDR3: CASSRLADNTGELFF. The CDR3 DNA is TGTGCCAGCAGCCGACTAGCGGACAACACCGGGGAGCTGTTTTTT.

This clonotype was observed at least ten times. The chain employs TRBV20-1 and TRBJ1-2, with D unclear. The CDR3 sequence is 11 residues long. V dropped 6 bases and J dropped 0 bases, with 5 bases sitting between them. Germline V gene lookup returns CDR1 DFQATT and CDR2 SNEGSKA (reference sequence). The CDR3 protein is CSAQTNYGYTF. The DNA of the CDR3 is TGCAGTGCCCAGACTAACTATGGCTACACCTTC.

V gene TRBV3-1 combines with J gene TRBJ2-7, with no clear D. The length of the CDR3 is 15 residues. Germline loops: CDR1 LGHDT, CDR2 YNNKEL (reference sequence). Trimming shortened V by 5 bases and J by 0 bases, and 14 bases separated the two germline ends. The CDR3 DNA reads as TGTGCCAGCAGCTACGAAGCAGACAACTCCTACGAGCAGTACTTC. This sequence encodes CASSYEADNSYEQYF.

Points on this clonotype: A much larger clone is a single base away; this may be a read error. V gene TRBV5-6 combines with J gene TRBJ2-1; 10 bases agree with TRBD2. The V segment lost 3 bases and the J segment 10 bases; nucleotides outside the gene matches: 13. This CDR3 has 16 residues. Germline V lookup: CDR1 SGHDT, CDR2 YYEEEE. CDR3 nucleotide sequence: TGTGCCAGCAGCTATTTAAGCGGGAGGGCCTTCTACGAGCAGTTCTTC. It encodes CASSYLSGRAFYEQFF. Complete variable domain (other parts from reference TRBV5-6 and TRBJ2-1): DAGVTQSPTHLIKTRGQQVTLRCSPKSGHDTVSWYQQALGQGPQFIFQYYEEEERQRGNFPDRFSGHQFPNYSSELNVNALLLGDSALYLCASSYLSGRAFYEQFFGPGTRLTVL.

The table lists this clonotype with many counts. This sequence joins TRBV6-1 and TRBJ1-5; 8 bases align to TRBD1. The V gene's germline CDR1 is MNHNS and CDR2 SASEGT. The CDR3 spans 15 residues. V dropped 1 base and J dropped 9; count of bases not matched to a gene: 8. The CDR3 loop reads CASSEVGQGQLPQHF. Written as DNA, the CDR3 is TGTGCCAGCAGTGAAGTTGGACAGGGACAACTGCCCCAGCATTTT.

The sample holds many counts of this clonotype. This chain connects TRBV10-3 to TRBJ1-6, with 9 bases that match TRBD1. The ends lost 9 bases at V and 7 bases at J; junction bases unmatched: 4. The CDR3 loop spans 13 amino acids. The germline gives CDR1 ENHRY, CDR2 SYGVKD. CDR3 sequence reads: CAIGQGINSPLHF. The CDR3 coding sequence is TGTGCCATAGGACAGGGGATCAATTCACCCCTCCACTTT.

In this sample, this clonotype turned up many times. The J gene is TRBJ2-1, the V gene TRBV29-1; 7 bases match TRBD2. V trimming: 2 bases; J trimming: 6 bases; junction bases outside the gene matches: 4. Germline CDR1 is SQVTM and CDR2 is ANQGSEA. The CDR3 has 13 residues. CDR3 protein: CSVETGGSNEQFF. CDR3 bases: TGCAGCGTTGAAACGGGGGGATCCAATGAGCAGTTCTTC.

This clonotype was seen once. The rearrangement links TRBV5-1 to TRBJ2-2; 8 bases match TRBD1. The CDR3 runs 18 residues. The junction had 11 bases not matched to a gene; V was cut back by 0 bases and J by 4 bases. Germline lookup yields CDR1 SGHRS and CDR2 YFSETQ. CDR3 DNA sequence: TGCGCCAGCAGCTTGGAAGGCAGGGGGCTGCCGGGCACCGGGGAGCTGTTTTTT. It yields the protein CASSLEGRGLPGTGELFF.

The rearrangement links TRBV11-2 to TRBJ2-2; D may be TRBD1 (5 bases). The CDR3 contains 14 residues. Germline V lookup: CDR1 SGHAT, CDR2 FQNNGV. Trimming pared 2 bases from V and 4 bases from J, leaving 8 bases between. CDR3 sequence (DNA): TGTGCCAGCAGCTTAAGGGGCATCACCGGGGAGCTGTTTTTT. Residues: CASSLRGITGELFF.

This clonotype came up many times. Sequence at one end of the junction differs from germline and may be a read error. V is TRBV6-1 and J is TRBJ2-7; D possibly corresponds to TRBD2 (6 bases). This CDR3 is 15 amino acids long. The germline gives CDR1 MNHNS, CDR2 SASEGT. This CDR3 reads CASSENLGDSHEQYF. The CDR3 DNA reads TGTGCCAGCAGTGAAAATCTGGGGGACTCCCACGAGCAGTACTTC.

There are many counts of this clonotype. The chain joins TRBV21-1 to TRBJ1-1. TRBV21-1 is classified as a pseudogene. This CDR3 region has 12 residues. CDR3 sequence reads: CASSRSFAEAFF. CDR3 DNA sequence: TGTGCCAGCAGCAGGTCGTTCGCTGAAGCTTTCTTT.

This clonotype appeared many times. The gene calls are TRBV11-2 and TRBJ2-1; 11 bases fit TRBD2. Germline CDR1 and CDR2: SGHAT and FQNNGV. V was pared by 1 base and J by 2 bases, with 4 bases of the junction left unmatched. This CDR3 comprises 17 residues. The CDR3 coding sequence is TGTGCCAGCAGCTTAGCTATGACTAGCGGGACCTACAATGAGCAGTTCTTC. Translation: CASSLAMTSGTYNEQFF.